A single sample is the source of the 23 T cell receptor beta chains below, sequenced in a study of vaccination and CD4 T cells after COVID-19. Their specific antigens are unknown. CD4+ T cells that had been cultured provided DNA sequenced with the Oncomine TCR Beta short-read assay. MiXCR was run by TCRdb on the PCR reads, yielding one entry per CDR3 protein. The sample shows 9,500 to 15,000 distinct CDR3 sequences, roughly 44% of them seen only once. Indicated treatment: approximately 9-day PBMC culture with coronavirus spike peptide pools or control peptides (ViraFEST assay). Input material: cultured CD4+ T cells from blood. Every receptor here comes from a human donor with COVID-19.

This clonotype was picked up a small number of times. The chain combines TRBV2 with TRBJ1-1; the D is unclear. This CDR3 region has 12 residues. V lost 5 bases and J lost 2, with 6 bases in between. From germline, CDR1 is SNHLY and CDR2 FYNNEI. In nucleotides, the CDR3 is TGTGCCAGCAGTAATACTAACACTGAAGCTTTCTTT. Its translation is CASSNTNTEAFF.

This chain links TRBV6-4 with TRBJ1-1, with D maybe TRBD1 (5 bases). Germline values: CDR1 MRHNA, CDR2 SNTAGT. V was trimmed by 4 bases and J by 1 base, leaving 13 bases between them. This CDR3 contains 15 residues. In nucleotides, the CDR3 is TGTGCCAGCAGTGCTCGGCAGGGTGGGAACACTGAAGCTTTCTTT. It translates to CASSARQGGNTEAFF.

This clonotype has just a few counts. V and J are TRBV11-2 and TRBJ1-2; a possible D gene is TRBD1 (6 bases). Germline lookup yields CDR1 SGHAT and CDR2 FQNNGV. The length of the CDR3 is 13 residues. V was trimmed by 10 bases and J by 5 bases, leaving 17 bases between them. CDR3 DNA sequence: TGTGCCACCACCCGGGGAGGGGGTTATGGCTACACCTTC. This encodes CATTRGGGYGYTF.

This clonotype was counted a few times. The chain couples TRBV20-1 to TRBJ2-2, with D uncertain. V lost 0 bases and J lost 4, with 9 bases in between. This CDR3 is 14 amino acids long. Germline V gene sequence: CDR1 DFQATT, CDR2 SNEGSKA (reference sequence). The CDR3 here is CSARDTRGTGELFF. CDR3 bases: TGCAGTGCTAGAGATACCCGAGGCACCGGGGAGCTGTTTTTT.

This clonotype was recorded once. Germline and junction disagree at one end, which may indicate a read error. V and J are TRBV7-7 and TRBJ2-2; 8 nucleotides match TRBD1. The germline gives CDR1 SSHAT, CDR2 FNYEAQ (reference sequence). The CDR3 contains 15 residues. The CDR3 spells CASSLDRASTGELFF. DNA for the CDR3: TGTGCTAGCAGCCTGGACAGGGCAAGCACCGGGGAGCTGTTTTTT.

The genes are TRBV11-3 and TRBJ2-3; D perhaps matches TRBD1 (5 bases). The CDR3 is 15 residues long. Trimming removed 1 base at V and 4 bases at J, with 12 bases between. The germline V gene encodes CDR1 SGHNT and CDR2 YENEEA. In DNA, the CDR3 is TGTGCCAGCAGCTTAGTCAATAAAGGGGCAGATACGCAGTATTTT. This translates into CASSLVNKGADTQYF.

This sequence joins TRBV11-1 and TRBJ1-1; D is ambiguous. Trimming left V 3 bases short and J 3 bases short, with 5 bases between. The CDR3 has 12 residues. Germline V gives CDR1 SGHAT, CDR2 FQDESV (reference sequence). The CDR3 loop reads CASSFRHTEAFF. DNA of the CDR3: TGTGCCAGCAGCTTCCGTCACACTGAAGCTTTCTTT.

This clonotype turned up a few times. The rearrangement links TRBV20-1 to TRBJ2-5; 11 positions agree with TRBD2. The V gene end was trimmed by 6 bases and the J gene end by 1 base; junction bases not matched to a gene: 7. In germline, CDR1 is DFQATT, CDR2 SNEGSKA (reference sequence). The CDR3 has 15 amino acids. The CDR3 is CSAGPSGGIQETQYF. Here the CDR3 DNA reads TGCAGTGCGGGTCCTAGCGGGGGGATCCAAGAGACCCAGTACTTC.

The chain recombines TRBV20-1 with TRBJ2-3, with D possibly matching TRBD1 (5 bases). Between the trimmed V and J ends, which lost 0 bases and 4 bases, there was a span of 11 bases. This CDR3 is built from 14 residues. Germline V CDR1 and CDR2: DFQATT, SNEGSKA (reference sequence). In DNA form, the CDR3 reads TGCAGTGCTAGAGAAGGGGCCGGAGCAGATACGCAGTATTTT. Protein product: CSAREGAGADTQYF.

This chain links TRBV30 with TRBJ1-3; 10 nucleotides align to TRBD1. CDR3 length: 15 residues. V lost 5 bases and J lost 2; bases outside the gene matches: 6. Germline V CDR1 and CDR2: GTSNPN, SVGIG (reference sequence). The CDR3 sequence: CAWDGTGDTGNTIYF. In DNA, the CDR3 is TGTGCCTGGGACGGGACAGGGGATACTGGAAACACCATATATTTT.

The V and J genes are TRBV5-4 and TRBJ2-2, with 10 bases that match TRBD2. The V gene end was trimmed by 1 base and the J gene end by 6 bases; junction bases not matched to a gene: 3. Per the germline V gene, CDR1 is SGHNT and CDR2 is YYREEE (reference sequence). The CDR3 sequence is 15 residues long. The CDR3 DNA follows: TGTGCCAGCAGCTTGCAGCGGGGGGGCCCCGGGGAGCTGTTTTTT. Translating gives CASSLQRGGPGELFF.

This clonotype has more than one count but fewer than ten. The genes are TRBV7-2 and TRBJ1-5; 7 bases are shared with TRBD1. After removal of 0 bases from V and 7 bases from J, the junction contained 6 bases not matched to a gene. CDR1 and CDR2 (germline): SGHTA, FQGNSA. The CDR3 loop spans 15 amino acids. CDR3 DNA: TGTGCCAGCAGCTTAGCGAGTACAGGGGAACAGCCCCAGCATTTT. It specifies CASSLASTGEQPQHF.

This sequence joins TRBV11-2 and TRBJ1-6; 8 bases line up with TRBD1. After removal of 5 bases from V and 6 bases from J, the junction contained 9 bases not matched to a gene. The germline V gene has CDR1 SGHAT and CDR2 FQNNGV. CDR3 length: 16 residues. As DNA, the CDR3 is TGTGCCAGCAGCCCGCAGGGGGCTGATCCTAATTCACCCCTCCACTTT. This translates into CASSPQGADPNSPLHF.

The rearrangement uses TRBV20-1 and TRBJ2-6; no reliable D call. This CDR3 contains 13 residues. Germline loops: CDR1 DFQATT, CDR2 SNEGSKA (reference sequence). V lost 6 bases and J lost 0, with 6 bases in between. CDR3: CSAPPSGANVLTF. The CDR3 region has the DNA TGCAGTGCCCCCCCCTCTGGGGCCAACGTCCTGACTTTC.

This chain connects TRBV7-3 to TRBJ2-2; D gene unclear. CDR3 length: 15 amino acids. Germline lookup yields CDR1 SGHTA and CDR2 FQGTGA. With 5 bases removed from V and 5 bases from J, the gap between germline ends came to 15 bases. CDR3 sequence (DNA): TGTGCCAGCAGCCAAGATAGGATAGGAACCGGGGAGCTGTTTTTT. It is translated as CASSQDRIGTGELFF. Supplemented by reference TRBV7-3 and TRBJ2-2, the full variable domain reads GAGVSQTPSNKVTEKGKYVELRCDPISGHTALYWYRQSLGQGPEFLIYFQGTGAADDSGLPNDRFFAVRPEGSVSTLKIQRTERGDSAVYLCASSQDRIGTGELFFGEGSRLTVL.

The CDR3: CASSIPGTAGGYTF. As DNA, the CDR3 is TGTGCCAGTAGTATACCGGGGACAGCTGGTGGCTACACCTTC. The rearrangement uses TRBV19 and TRBJ1-2, with 7 bases fitting TRBD1. The CDR3 is 14 residues long. J gave up 7 bases and V 2 bases, and 7 bases lay outside the gene matches. Germline assignment: CDR1 LNHDA and CDR2 SQIVND (reference sequence).

This clonotype has only a few counts. The rearrangement joins TRBV7-9 to TRBJ2-5; perhaps TRBD2 as D (7 bases). Trimming removed 5 bases from V and 9 bases from J, with 16 bases in between. The germline gives CDR1 SEHNR, CDR2 FQNEAQ (reference sequence). This CDR3 spans 13 amino acids. The CDR3 region is CASSPEGGKAQYF. Written as DNA, the CDR3 is TGTGCCAGCAGCCCAGAGGGGGGGAAGGCCCAGTACTTC.

The J gene is TRBJ2-3, the V gene TRBV7-9, with TRBD2 as a possible D gene (6 bases). Trimming pared 2 bases from V and 6 bases from J, leaving 15 bases between. The CDR3 is 15 amino acids. CDR1 SEHNR and CDR2 FQNEAQ come from the germline V gene (reference sequence). Here the CDR3 reads CASSLLGGGSDTQYF. In DNA, the CDR3 is TGTGCCAGCAGCTTACTCGGGGGTGGTTCCGATACGCAGTATTTT.

The chain has TRBV20-1 and TRBJ2-7, with 7 bases identical to TRBD2. This CDR3 has 14 amino acids. J gave up 2 bases and V 6 bases, and 10 bases lay outside the gene matches. Germline V gene sequence: CDR1 DFQATT, CDR2 SNEGSKA (reference sequence). CDR3 DNA sequence: TGCAGTGCCCAATCCGGGGGGACCGCCTACGAGCAGTACTTC. Its translation: CSAQSGGTAYEQYF.

The chain uses TRBV11-2 and TRBJ2-2; no definite D call. Trimming left V 5 bases short and J 3 bases short, with 4 bases between. Per germline, CDR1 SGHAT and CDR2 FQNNGV. The CDR3 is made up of 12 amino acids. The CDR3 sequence: CASSLYTGELFF. DNA for the CDR3: TGTGCCAGCAGCCTTTACACCGGGGAGCTGTTTTTT.

Sample share makes this clonotype medium-sized. The chain joins TRBV11-3 to TRBJ2-7, with D perhaps matching TRBD1 or TRBD2 (6 bases each). CDR1 and CDR2 (germline): SGHNT, YENEEA. The germline V and J ends were trimmed by 5 bases and 0 bases, with 14 bases remaining between them. This CDR3 has 15 amino acids. The CDR3 region is CASSLGGLYSYEQYF. The CDR3 nucleotides read TGTGCCAGCAGCCTAGGGGGACTTTACTCCTACGAGCAGTACTTC.

This sequence joins TRBV20-1 and TRBJ1-1; D might be TRBD1 (6 bases). The CDR3 loop spans 16 amino acids. V dropped 6 bases and J dropped 6 bases, with 26 bases sitting between them. From germline, CDR1 is DFQATT and CDR2 SNEGSKA (reference sequence). The CDR3: CSAQGSGAALGPEAFF. The DNA for the CDR3 is TGCAGTGCCCAAGGTTCAGGGGCGGCCCTTGGACCTGAAGCTTTCTTT.

The chain carries TRBV6-5 and TRBJ2-3, with D possibly being TRBD2 (5 bases). CDR3 length: 15 residues. V gave up 4 bases and J gave up 8 bases, with 19 bases separating them. Germline assignment: CDR1 MNHEY and CDR2 SVGAGI. This CDR3 reads CASSSGGGAAPTQYF. The CDR3, as DNA: TGTGCCAGCAGTTCCGGAGGCGGTGCCGCACCTACGCAGTATTTT.